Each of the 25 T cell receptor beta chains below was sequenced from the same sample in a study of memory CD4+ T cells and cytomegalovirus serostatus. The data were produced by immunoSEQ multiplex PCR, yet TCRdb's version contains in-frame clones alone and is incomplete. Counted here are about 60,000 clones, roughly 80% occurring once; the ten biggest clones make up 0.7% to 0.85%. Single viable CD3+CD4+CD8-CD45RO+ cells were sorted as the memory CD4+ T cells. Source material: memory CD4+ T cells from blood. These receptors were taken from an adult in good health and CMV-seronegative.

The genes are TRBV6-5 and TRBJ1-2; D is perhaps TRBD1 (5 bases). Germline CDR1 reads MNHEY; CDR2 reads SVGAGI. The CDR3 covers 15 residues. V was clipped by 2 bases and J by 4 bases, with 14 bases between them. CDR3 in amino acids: CASSYGTGFGYGYTF. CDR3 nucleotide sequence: TGTGCCAGCAGTTACGGGACGGGTTTCGGCTATGGCTACACCTTC.

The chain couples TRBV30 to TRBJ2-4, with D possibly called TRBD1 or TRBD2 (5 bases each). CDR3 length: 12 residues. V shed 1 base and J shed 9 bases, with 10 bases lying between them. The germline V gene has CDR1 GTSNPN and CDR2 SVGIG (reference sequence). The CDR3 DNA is TGTGCCTGGAGTGGGGGACCAAGCATTCAGTACTTC. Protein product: CAWSGGPSIQYF.

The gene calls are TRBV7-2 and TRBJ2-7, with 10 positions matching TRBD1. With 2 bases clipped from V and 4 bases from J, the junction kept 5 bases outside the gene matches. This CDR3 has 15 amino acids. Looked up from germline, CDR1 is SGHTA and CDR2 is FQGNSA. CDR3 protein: CASSLSGQGLYEQYF. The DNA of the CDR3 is TGTGCCAGCAGCTTATCGGGACAGGGGCTATACGAGCAGTACTTC.

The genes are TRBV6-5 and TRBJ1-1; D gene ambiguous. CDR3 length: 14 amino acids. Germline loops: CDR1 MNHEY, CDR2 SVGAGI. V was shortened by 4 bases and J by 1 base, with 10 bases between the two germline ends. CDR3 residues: CASSSGRWNTEAFF. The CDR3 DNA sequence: TGTGCCAGCAGTTCTGGACGATGGAACACTGAAGCTTTCTTT.

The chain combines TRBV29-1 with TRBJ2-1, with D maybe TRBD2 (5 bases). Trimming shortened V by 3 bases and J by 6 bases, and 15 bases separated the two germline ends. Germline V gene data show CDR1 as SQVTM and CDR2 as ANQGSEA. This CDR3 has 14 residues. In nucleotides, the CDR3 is TGCAGCGTTGATAGCGACTTTCAGATCAATGAGCAGTTCTTC. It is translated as CSVDSDFQINEQFF.

As DNA, the CDR3 is TGCGCCAGCAGCCCGGCTCTTACAGGGCGCGGTGTGTACACTGAAGCTTTCTTT. It yields the protein CASSPALTGRGVYTEAFF. V is TRBV5-1 and J is TRBJ1-1; the D gene is possibly TRBD1 (6 bases). Germline values: CDR1 SGHRS, CDR2 YFSETQ. V dropped 4 bases and J dropped 3 bases, with 25 bases sitting between them. The CDR3 loop spans 18 amino acids. Based on the CDR3 plus reference TRBV5-1 and TRBJ1-1, the full variable domain is KAGVTQTPRYLIKTRGQQVTLSCSPISGHRSVSWYQQTPGQGLQFLFEYFSETQRNKGNFPGRFSGRQFSNSRSEMNVSTLELGDSALYLCASSPALTGRGVYTEAFFGQGTRLTVV.

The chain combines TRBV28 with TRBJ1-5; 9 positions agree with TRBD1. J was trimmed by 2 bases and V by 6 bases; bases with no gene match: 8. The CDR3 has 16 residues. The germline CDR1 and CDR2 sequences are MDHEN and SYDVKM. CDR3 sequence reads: CASSGDREGGNQPQHF. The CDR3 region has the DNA TGTGCCAGCAGCGGGGACAGGGAGGGTGGCAATCAGCCCCAGCATTTT.

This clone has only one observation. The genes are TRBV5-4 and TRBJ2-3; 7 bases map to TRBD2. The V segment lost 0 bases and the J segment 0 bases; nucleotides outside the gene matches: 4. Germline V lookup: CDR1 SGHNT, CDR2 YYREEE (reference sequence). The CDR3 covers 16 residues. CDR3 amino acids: CASSLELARSTDTQYF. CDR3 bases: TGTGCCAGCAGCTTGGAACTAGCGAGAAGCACAGATACGCAGTATTTT.

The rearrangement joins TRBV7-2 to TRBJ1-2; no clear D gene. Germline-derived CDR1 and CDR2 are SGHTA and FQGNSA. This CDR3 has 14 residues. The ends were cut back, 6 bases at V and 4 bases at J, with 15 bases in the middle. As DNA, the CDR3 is TGTGCCAGCAGTTCCGAACCCGCGGTCTATGGCTACACCTTC. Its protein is CASSSEPAVYGYTF.

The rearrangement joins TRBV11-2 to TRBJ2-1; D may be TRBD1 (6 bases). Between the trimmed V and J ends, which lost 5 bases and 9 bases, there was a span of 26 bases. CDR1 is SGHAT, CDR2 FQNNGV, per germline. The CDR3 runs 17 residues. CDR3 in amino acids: CASSHPGLGARRGEQFF. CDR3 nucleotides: TGTGCCAGCAGCCACCCGGGTTTAGGGGCTCGCAGGGGTGAGCAGTTCTTC.

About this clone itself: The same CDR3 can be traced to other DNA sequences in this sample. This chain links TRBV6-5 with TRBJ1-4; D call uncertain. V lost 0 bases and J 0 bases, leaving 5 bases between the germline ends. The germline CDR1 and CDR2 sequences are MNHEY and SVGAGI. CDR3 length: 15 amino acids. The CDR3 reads CASSYSRTTNEKLFF. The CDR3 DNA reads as TGTGCCAGCAGTTACTCGAGGACAACTAATGAAAAACTGTTTTTT.

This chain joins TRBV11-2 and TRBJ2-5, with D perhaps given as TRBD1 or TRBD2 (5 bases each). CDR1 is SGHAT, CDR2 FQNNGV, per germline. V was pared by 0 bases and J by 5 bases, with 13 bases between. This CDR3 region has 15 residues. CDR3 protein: CASSLERGRWETQYF. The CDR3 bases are TGTGCCAGCAGCTTAGAGAGGGGACGCTGGGAGACCCAGTACTTC.

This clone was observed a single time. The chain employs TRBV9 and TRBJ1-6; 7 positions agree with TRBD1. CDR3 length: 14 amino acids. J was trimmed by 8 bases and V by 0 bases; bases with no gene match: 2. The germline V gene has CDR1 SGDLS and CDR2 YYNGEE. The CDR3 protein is CASSVGQGDSPLHF. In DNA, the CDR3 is TGTGCCAGCAGCGTAGGGCAGGGGGATTCACCCCTCCACTTT.

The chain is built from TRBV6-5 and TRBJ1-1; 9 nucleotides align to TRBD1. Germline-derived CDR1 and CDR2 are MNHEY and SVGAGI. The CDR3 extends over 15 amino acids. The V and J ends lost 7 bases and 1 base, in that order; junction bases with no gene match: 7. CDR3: CASTPGTGKNTEAFF. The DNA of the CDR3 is TGTGCCAGCACCCCCGGGACAGGGAAGAACACTGAAGCTTTCTTT.

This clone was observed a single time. The CDR3 bases are TGTGCCAGCAGTCCCCCTGGCAGGGGGTCCGGGGAGCTGTTTTTT. Protein sequence: CASSPPGRGSGELFF. The chain joins TRBV28 to TRBJ2-2; 7 bases are shared with TRBD1. Germline V gene sequence: CDR1 MDHEN, CDR2 SYDVKM. There are 15 residues in the CDR3. V shed 5 bases, J shed 6 bases, and the junction held 9 bases outside the gene matches.

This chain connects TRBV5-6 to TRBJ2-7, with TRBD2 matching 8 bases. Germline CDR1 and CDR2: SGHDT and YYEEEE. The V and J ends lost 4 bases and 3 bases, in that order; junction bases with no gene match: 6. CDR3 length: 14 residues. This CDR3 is CASSLGTRGYEQYF. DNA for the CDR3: TGTGCCAGCAGCCTCGGGACTAGGGGCTACGAGCAGTACTTC.

Here the CDR3 reads CASKVAGGGETQYF. As DNA, the CDR3 is TGTGCCAGCAAAGTAGCGGGAGGGGGAGAGACCCAGTACTTC. V usage is TRBV6-5 and J usage is TRBJ2-5; 11 positions match TRBD2. V lost 7 bases to trimming and J lost 4 bases; unmatched junction nucleotides: 5. Looked up from germline, CDR1 is MNHEY and CDR2 is SVGAGI. The CDR3 loop spans 14 amino acids.

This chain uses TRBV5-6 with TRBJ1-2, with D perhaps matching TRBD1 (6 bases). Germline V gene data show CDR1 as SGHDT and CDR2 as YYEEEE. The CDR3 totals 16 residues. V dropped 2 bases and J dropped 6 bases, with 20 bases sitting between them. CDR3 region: CASSLIVQGWFNGYTF. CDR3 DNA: TGTGCCAGCAGCTTAATTGTACAGGGTTGGTTTAATGGCTACACCTTC. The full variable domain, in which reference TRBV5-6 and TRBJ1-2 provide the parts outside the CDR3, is DAGVTQSPTHLIKTRGQQVTLRCSPKSGHDTVSWYQQALGQGPQFIFQYYEEEERQRGNFPDRFSGHQFPNYSSELNVNALLLGDSALYLCASSLIVQGWFNGYTFGSGTRLTVV.

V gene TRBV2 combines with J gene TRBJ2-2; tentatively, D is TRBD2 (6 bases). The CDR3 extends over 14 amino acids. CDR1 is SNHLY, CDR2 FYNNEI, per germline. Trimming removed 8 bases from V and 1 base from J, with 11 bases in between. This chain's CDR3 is CASVAGMNTGELFF. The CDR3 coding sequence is TGTGCCAGCGTCGCGGGAATGAACACCGGGGAGCTGTTTTTT.

The CDR3 loop reads CASSAYLAGGTDTQYF. CDR3 nucleotides: TGTGCCAGCAGCGCATACTTAGCGGGGGGCACAGATACGCAGTATTTT. The gene calls are TRBV5-4 and TRBJ2-3, with TRBD2 matching 9 bases. The CDR3 is made up of 16 amino acids. Germline V gives CDR1 SGHNT, CDR2 YYREEE (reference sequence). The J segment lost 1 base and the V segment lost 4 bases, leaving 7 bases of the junction unmatched. The full variable domain, in which reference TRBV5-4 and TRBJ2-3 provide the parts outside the CDR3, is ETGVTQSPTHLIKTRGQQVTLRCSSQSGHNTVSWYQQALGQGPQFIFQYYREEENGRGNFPPRFSGLQFPNYSSELNVNALELDDSALYLCASSAYLAGGTDTQYFGPGTRLTVL.

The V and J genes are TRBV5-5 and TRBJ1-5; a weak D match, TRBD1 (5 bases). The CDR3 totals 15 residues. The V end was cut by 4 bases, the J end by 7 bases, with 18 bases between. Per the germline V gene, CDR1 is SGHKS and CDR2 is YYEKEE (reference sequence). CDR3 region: CASSVQPGPSQPQHF. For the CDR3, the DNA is TGTGCCAGCAGCGTTCAACCGGGACCGTCGCAGCCCCAGCATTTT.

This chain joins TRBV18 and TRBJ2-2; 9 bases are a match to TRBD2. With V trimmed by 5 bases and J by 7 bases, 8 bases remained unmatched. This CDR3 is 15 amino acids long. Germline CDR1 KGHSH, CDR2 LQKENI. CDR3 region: CASSESSGDLGELFF. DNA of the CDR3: TGTGCCAGCTCAGAATCTAGCGGGGACCTCGGGGAGCTGTTTTTT.

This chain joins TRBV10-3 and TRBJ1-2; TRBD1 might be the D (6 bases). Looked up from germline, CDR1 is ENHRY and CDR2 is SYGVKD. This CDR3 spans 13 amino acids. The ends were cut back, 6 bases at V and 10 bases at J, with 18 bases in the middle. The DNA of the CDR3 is TGTGCCATCAGGGGTGAAGTCCCAGGGGCCTACACCTTC. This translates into CAIRGEVPGAYTF.

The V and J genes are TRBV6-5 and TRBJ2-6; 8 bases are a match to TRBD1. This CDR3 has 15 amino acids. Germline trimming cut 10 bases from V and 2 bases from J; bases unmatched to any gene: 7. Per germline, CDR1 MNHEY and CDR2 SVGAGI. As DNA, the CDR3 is TGTGCCACCCTACCACAGGGGGCTGGGGCCAACGTCCTGACTTTC. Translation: CATLPQGAGANVLTF.

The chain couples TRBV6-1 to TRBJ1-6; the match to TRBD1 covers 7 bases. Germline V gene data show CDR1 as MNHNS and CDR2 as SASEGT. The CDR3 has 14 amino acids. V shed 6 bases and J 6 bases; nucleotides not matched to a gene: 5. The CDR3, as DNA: TGTGCCAGCAGAAGAGGGACAGTTAATTCACCCCTCCACTTT. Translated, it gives CASRRGTVNSPLHF.